This T cell receptor (beta chain) was recovered during a study of blood T cell repertoires in COVID-19. To note about this clone: The junction does not match germline at one end; this may be a read error.

CDR1 is MNHEY and CDR2 is SVGAGI in the germline V gene. The CDR3 is 13 amino acids. Sequencing was performed with immunoSEQ multiplex PCR; in TCRdb, only in-frame clones are kept and a portion is missing. The sample has over 100,000 clones, more than 75% seen once; the top ten hold roughly 2.5%. The TCR sequence derives from a man in his fifties or sixties with active COVID-19. The sequenced sample was peripheral blood. This chain connects TRBV6-5 to TRBJ2-1, with 11 bases matching TRBD2. The CDR3 spells CASSSGLAVGELF. The CDR3 DNA is TGTGCCAGCAGTTCGGGACTAGCGGTGGGTGAGCTCTTC.